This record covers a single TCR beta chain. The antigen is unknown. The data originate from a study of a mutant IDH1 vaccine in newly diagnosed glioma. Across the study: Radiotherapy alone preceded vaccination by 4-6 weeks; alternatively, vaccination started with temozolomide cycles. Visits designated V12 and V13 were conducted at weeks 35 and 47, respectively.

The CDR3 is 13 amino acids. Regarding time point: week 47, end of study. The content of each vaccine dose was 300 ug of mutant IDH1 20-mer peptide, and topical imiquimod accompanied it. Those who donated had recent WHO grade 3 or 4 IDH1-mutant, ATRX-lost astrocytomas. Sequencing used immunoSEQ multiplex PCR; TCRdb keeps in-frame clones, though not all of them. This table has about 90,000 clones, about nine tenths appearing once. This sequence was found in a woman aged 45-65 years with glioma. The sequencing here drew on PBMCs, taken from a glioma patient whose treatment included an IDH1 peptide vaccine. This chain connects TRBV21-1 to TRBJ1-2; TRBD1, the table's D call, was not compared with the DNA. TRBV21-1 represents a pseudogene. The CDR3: CATLPPQGAGYTF. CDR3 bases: TGTGCCACCCTCCCCCCGCAGGGGGCCGGCTACACCTTC.